This entry describes one T cell receptor (beta chain). Its antigen is not known. The data are from a study of Ad26.COV2.S vaccination and SARS-CoV-2 variants. The assay was immunoSEQ multiplex PCR, and TCRdb's table has in-frame clones only and misses some. Found here are 350,000 to 450,000 clones, about 91% of them singletons; the top ten hold about 3.9%. J gave up 4 bases and V 0 bases, and 8 bases lay outside the gene matches. Germline CDR1 SGDLS, CDR2 YYNGEE. There are 18 residues in the CDR3. Points from the study as a whole: Post-vaccination breadth of spike-specific CD8+ and CD4+ T cell responses was reportedly substantial. Vaccine recipients and placebo recipients showed similar non-spike TCR breadth.

The sequencing used peripheral blood, collected after recovery from COVID-19. The rearrangement links TRBV9 to TRBJ2-1; 12 bases match TRBD2. This receptor was obtained from a human donor who had recovered from COVID-19. CDR3 DNA sequence: TGTGCCAGCAGCGTAGCCACTAGCGGGGGGAATAAATACAATGAGCAGTTCTTC. Translation gives CASSVATSGGNKYNEQFF.